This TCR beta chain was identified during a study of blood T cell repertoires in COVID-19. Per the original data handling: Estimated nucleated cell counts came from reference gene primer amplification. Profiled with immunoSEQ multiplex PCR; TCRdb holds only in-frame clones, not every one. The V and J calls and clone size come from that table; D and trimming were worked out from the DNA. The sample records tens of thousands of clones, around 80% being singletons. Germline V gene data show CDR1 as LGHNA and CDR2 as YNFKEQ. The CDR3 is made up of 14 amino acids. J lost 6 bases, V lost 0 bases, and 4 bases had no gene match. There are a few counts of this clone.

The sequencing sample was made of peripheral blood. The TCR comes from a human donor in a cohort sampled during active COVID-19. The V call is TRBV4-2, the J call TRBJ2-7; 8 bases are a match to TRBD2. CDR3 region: CASSQEESGGEQYF. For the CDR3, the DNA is TGTGCCAGCAGCCAAGAAGAGAGCGGGGGCGAGCAGTACTTC.